The clone carrying this TCR beta chain was seen repeatedly, ten times or more. Its specificity is unknown. This record comes from a study of regulatory T cells in long-lasting Graves disease. Study-wide results and limits: New patients shared fewer public clonotypes (about 1,000) than persistent patients did (roughly 2,700). Persistent disease preferred TRBV28, TRBJ1-2 and TRBJ2-5; new disease, TRBV20-1 and TRBJ2-1.

The sample's time point: newly diagnosed GD, antithyroid drugs for less than 3 months. PBMCs provided the RNA from which the TCR library was made. Libraries of TCR beta came from iRepertoire HTBI primers plus Arm-PCR of CDR3 regions. TCRdb fed the multiplex PCR reads into MiXCR, producing one record per CDR3 protein. The repertoire includes fewer than 400,000 distinct CDR3 sequences, 18% of them detected once, and about two fifths sits in the top ten. The germline CDR1 and CDR2 sequences are SGHDT and YYEEEE. There are 15 residues in the CDR3. The ends lost 3 bases at V and 2 bases at J; junction bases unmatched: 7.

The sequence derives from a female donor with Graves disease. J is TRBJ2-5 and V is TRBV5-6; 7 positions agree with TRBD2. Here the sequenced sample was peripheral blood mononuclear cells (PBMCs), taken at new diagnosis, from a patient treated with antithyroid drugs. CDR3 in DNA: TGTGCCAGCAGCTGGGAGGGTAGAGTTCAAGAGACCCAGTACTTC. Its translation: CASSWEGRVQETQYF.